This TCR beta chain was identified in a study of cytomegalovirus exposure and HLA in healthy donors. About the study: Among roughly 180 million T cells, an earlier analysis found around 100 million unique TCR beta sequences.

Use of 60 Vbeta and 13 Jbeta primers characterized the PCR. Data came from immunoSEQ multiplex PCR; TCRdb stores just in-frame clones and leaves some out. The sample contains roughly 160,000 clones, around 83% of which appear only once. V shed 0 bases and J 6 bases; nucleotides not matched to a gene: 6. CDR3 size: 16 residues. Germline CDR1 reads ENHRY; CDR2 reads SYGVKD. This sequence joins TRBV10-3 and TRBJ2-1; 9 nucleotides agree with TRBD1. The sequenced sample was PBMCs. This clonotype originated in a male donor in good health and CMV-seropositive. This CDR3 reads CAISESAGQGSNEQFF. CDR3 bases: TGTGCCATCAGTGAGTCAGCGGGACAGGGATCCAATGAGCAGTTCTTC.